This entry is about one TCR beta chain. What it binds is unknown. Only in-frame clones appear in the TCRdb table, and some are missing; sequencing was by immunoSEQ multiplex PCR. The sample shows 130,000 to 150,000 clones, 93% of them seen only once. These data originate in a study of T cell responses to AZD1222 COVID-19 vaccine. Study-wide context: Analysis merged second doses at about 4 or about 12 weeks. General study results and limits: With two AZD1222 doses given, Spike-specific TCR breadth and depth both rose. Donors were chiefly white British, with a greater number of females, and clonal diversity was perhaps underestimated. Nearly half of unique spike-specific TCRs reportedly avoided B.1.351 and B.1.1.7 mutated regions.

The TCR comes from an adult in good health. Sequences were derived from peripheral blood, sampled on day 0 of AZD1222 vaccination.

CDR3 loop: CASSLIGRSSYNEQFF. The CDR3 DNA sequence: TGTGCCAGCAGCTTAATTGGGAGGAGCTCCTACAATGAGCAGTTCTTC. This chain connects TRBV11-2 to TRBJ2-1, with D possibly being TRBD2 (6 bases). Germline CDR1 reads SGHAT; CDR2 reads FQNNGV. The CDR3 has 16 amino acids. V dropped 2 bases and J dropped 0 bases, with 11 bases sitting between them.